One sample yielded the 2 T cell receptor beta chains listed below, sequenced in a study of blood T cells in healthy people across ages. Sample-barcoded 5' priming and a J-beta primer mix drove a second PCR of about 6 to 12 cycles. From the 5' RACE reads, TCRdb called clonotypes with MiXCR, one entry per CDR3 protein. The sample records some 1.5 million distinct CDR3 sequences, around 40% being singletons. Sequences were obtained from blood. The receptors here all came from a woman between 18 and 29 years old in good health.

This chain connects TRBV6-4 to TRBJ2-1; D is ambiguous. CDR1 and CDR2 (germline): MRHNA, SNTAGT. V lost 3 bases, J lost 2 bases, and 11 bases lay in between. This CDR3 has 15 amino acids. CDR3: CASSETWRTYNEQFF. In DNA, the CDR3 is TGTGCCAGCAGTGAGACTTGGCGGACCTACAATGAGCAGTTCTTC.

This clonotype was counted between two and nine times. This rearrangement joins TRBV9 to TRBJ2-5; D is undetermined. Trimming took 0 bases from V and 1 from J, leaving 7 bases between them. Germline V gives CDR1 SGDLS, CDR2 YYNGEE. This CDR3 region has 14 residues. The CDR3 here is CASSVASFQETQYF. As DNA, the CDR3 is TGTGCCAGCAGCGTAGCATCCTTCCAAGAGACCCAGTACTTC.